A selection of T cell receptor beta chains follows, all from one sample in a study of cytotoxic CD8 clonotypes in ibrutinib-treated CLL. Assay: immunoSEQ multiplex PCR; the TCRdb copy retains only in-frame clones and omits some. The sample contains some 200,000 clones, about 72% of which appear only once. The sample consisted of PBMCs, taken after 24 months of ibrutinib treatment. The source is a human donor with chronic lymphocytic leukemia. Each CDR3 is given with its conserved first and last residue. D genes are given only for firm matches. Expanded clones get a size class; other rows say once, few or many, or leave the size out.

j_call v_call clone_size d_call cdr3_nt cdr3_aa
TRBJ2-1 TRBV29-1 few - TGCAGCGTTGGAATTGCCTACAATGAGCAGTTCTTC CSVGIAYNEQFF
TRBJ2-1 TRBV27 once - TGTGCCAGCAGTTTGACGACCTCGACGGACAATGAGCAGTTCTTC CASSLTTSTDNEQFF
TRBJ2-5 TRBV6-5 - - TGTGCCAGCAGTTTTAGCCCCCGGGACACGAGGACCCAGTACTTC CASSFSPRDTRTQYF
TRBJ2-7 TRBV11-2 - TRBD1 TGTGCCAGCAGCTTAGCGGGACAGGGTAATCTCTACGAGCAGTACTTC CASSLAGQGNLYEQYF
TRBJ2-7 TRBV2 - TRBD2 TGTGCCAGCAGTGTCGGACTAGCGGGAAGATTGAGCTCCTACGAGCAGTACTTC CASSVGLAGRLSSYEQYF
TRBJ1-5 TRBV6-5 few - TGTGCCAGCGGACCAGTCTGGACGGCAAAACAGCCCCAGCATTTT CASGPVWTAKQPQHF
TRBJ2-7 TRBV7-2 - - TGTGCCAGCAGCCTTAACAGGGTCCACGAGCAGTACTTC CASSLNRVHEQYF
TRBJ1-5 TRBV18 few - TGTGCCAGCTCACGAACACAGGACAGTAGCAATCAGCCCCAGCATTTT CASSRTQDSSNQPQHF
TRBJ2-1 TRBV19 - TRBD2 TGTGCCAGTAGTATGGCACCGGGACTAGCGAGCTACAATGAGCAGTTCTTC CASSMAPGLASYNEQFF
TRBJ2-5 TRBV5-4 few - TGTGCCAGCAGCTTGGAGGGGTACCAAGAGACCCAGTACTTC CASSLEGYQETQYF
TRBJ1-2 TRBV6-6 - TRBD1 TGTGCCAGCAGGGACAGGGGTAACAACTATGGCTACACCTTC CASRDRGNNYGYTF
TRBJ1-2 TRBV29-1 - - TGCAGCGTTGGTGGCGAGGGCCGCGGCTACACCTTC CSVGGEGRGYTF
TRBJ2-7 TRBV7-8 - - TGTGCCAGCAGCCTGTCGGGGATCTCCTACGAGCAGTACTTC CASSLSGISYEQYF
TRBJ1-3 TRBV9 few - TGTGCCAGCAGCGCGGCCCCTGGAAACACCATATATTTT CASSAAPGNTIYF
TRBJ1-5 TRBV27 few - TGTGCCAGCAGTAAACGTACGGGAAGCAATCAGCCCCAGCATTTT CASSKRTGSNQPQHF
TRBJ2-1 TRBV14 once TRBD2 TGTGCCAGCAGCCCATATCGGACTAGCATCAATGAGCAGTTCTTC CASSPYRTSINEQFF
TRBJ1-4 TRBV10-3 - - TGTGCCATCAGCGACAGCATACAACTGTTTTTT CAISDSIQLFF
TRBJ1-2 TRBV6-5 - TRBD1 TGTGCCAGCAGATACGGACAGGGTTGGGATGGCTACACCTTC CASRYGQGWDGYTF